Each of the 21 T cell receptor beta chains below was sequenced from the same sample in a study of CD8 T cells in ankylosing spondylitis. Each CDR3 protein is one row after TCRdb ran MiXCR on the 5' RACE reads. The data show about 220,000 distinct CDR3 sequences, more than 9% seen once. Input material: blood, either unsorted or a sorted T cell fraction (not recorded which). These receptors originate from a male donor with ankylosing spondylitis or in good health (not recorded which).

This clonotype has a single count. A much bigger clone sits one base away, suggesting this may be a read error. The chain joins TRBV5-1 to TRBJ2-7; weak D call: TRBD1 (6 bases). CDR1 is SGHRS and CDR2 is YFSETQ in the germline V gene. This CDR3 region has 13 residues. The CDR3 bases are TGCGCCAGCAGCCTAAACAGGGCTCCCGAGCAGTCCTTC. Translation: CASSLNRAPEQSF.

This clonotype was counted only a few times. V gene TRBV12-3 or TRBV12-4 combines with J gene TRBJ2-2, with TRBD2 matching 7 bases. The length of the CDR3 is 14 residues. V was pared by 5 bases and J by 6 bases, with 6 bases of the junction left unmatched. CDR3 region: CASSPGGRAGELFF. Here the CDR3 DNA reads TGTGCCAGCAGTCCGGGGGGTAGGGCCGGGGAGCTGTTTTTT.

This clonotype has more than one count but fewer than ten. This rearrangement joins TRBV28 to TRBJ1-6; 10 nucleotides align to TRBD1. The CDR3 consists of 15 residues. Trimming at V came to 5 bases and at J to 10 bases, leaving 8 bases not matched to a gene. Germline CDR1 reads MDHEN; CDR2 reads SYDVKM. CDR3 loop: CASSPRDRGASPLHF. CDR3 nucleotides: TGTGCCAGCAGTCCTCGGGACAGGGGAGCCTCACCCCTCCACTTT.

This clonotype has more than one count but fewer than ten. The DNA of the CDR3 is TGTGCCAGCAGACGAGGACAGGGGGAGACCCAGTACTTC. Its protein is CASRRGQGETQYF. The V call is TRBV12-3 or TRBV12-4, the J call TRBJ2-5, with 9 bases identical to TRBD1. This CDR3 is built from 13 residues. The V segment lost 6 bases and the J segment 5 bases; nucleotides outside the gene matches: 4.

Comment on this clonotype: This clone may be a read error of a much larger clone one base away. The rearrangement uses TRBV12-3 or TRBV12-4 and TRBJ1-5, with TRBD1 matching over 9 bases. This CDR3 spans 14 amino acids. Trimming cost V 6 bases and J 8 bases; bases outside gene matches: 8. The CDR3 here is CASRGTGRGKPQHF. CDR3 sequence (DNA): TGTGCCAGCAGGGGGACAGGGAGAGGTAAGCCCCAGCATTTT.

This clonotype appeared many times. The chain uses TRBV12-3 or TRBV12-4 and TRBJ2-7; perhaps TRBD1 as D (7 bases). The CDR3 covers 16 residues. Trimming pared 3 bases from V and 3 bases from J, leaving 18 bases between. CDR3 sequence reads: CASSLGGQVSSYEQYF. For the CDR3, the DNA is TGTGCCAGCAGTTTGGGAGGACAGGTCTCCAGCTACGAGCAGTACTTC.

This clonotype was counted many times. This chain uses TRBV10-3 with TRBJ2-3; TRBD2 matches at 7 bases. V shed 4 bases and J 6 bases; nucleotides not matched to a gene: 10. The CDR3 is 15 amino acids. Germline lookup yields CDR1 ENHRY and CDR2 SYGVKD. The DNA for the CDR3 is TGTGCCATCAGTGGGACGGGACTAAGTTTGGATACGCAGTATTTT. Translated, it gives CAISGTGLSLDTQYF.

The chain recombines TRBV18 with TRBJ1-2, with TRBD1 as a possible D gene (5 bases). V lost 6 bases and J 0 bases, leaving 11 bases between the germline ends. There are 14 residues in the CDR3. The germline CDR1 and CDR2 sequences are KGHSH and LQKENI. The CDR3 DNA reads TGTGCCAGCTCCCCGGTGGACACTAACTATGGCTACACCTTC. Its translation: CASSPVDTNYGYTF. Looking up the rest from reference TRBV18 and TRBJ1-2 gives the full variable domain: NAGVMQNPRHLVRRRGQEARLRCSPMKGHSHVYWYRQLPEEGLKFMVYLQKENIIDESGMPKERFSAEFPKEGPSILRIQQVVRGDSAAYFCASSPVDTNYGYTFGSGTRLTVV.

This chain connects TRBV7-8 to TRBJ2-5, with 7 bases aligning to TRBD1. The V segment lost 5 bases and the J segment 5 bases; nucleotides outside the gene matches: 5. The CDR3 runs to 13 residues. Germline-derived CDR1 and CDR2 are SGHVS and FQNEAQ. CDR3 in amino acids: CASSLTGYETQYF. The CDR3 region has the DNA TGTGCCAGCAGCCTGACAGGGTACGAGACCCAGTACTTC.

As for this clonotype: A clone one base away is much larger, so this may be a read error. The J gene is TRBJ2-1, the V gene TRBV6-1, with 7 bases identical to TRBD1. From germline, CDR1 is MNHNS and CDR2 SASEGT. This CDR3 region has 17 residues. The chain's CDR3 is CSSSEAEGQFTYNEQFF. The CDR3 DNA is TGTTCCAGCAGTGAAGCAGAGGGACAGTTTACCTACAATGAGCAGTTCTTC.

The table lists this clonotype with a few counts. The gene calls are TRBV15 and TRBJ1-1; D ambiguous. The CDR3 length is 13 residues. Germline V gene sequence: CDR1 LNHNV, CDR2 YYDKDF (reference sequence). Trimming shortened V by 1 base and J by 2 bases, and 5 bases separated the two germline ends. CDR3: CATSRATNTEAFF. Written as DNA, the CDR3 is TGTGCCACCAGCAGAGCTACCAACACTGAAGCTTTCTTT. The whole variable domain, remainder taken from reference TRBV15 and TRBJ1-1, is DAMVIQNPRYQVTQFGKPVTLSCSQTLNHNVMYWYQQKSSQAPKLLFHYYDKDFNNEADTPDNFQSRRPNTSFCFLDIRSPGLGDTAMYLCATSRATNTEAFFGQGTRLTVV.

This clonotype was detected ten times or more. The rearrangement uses TRBV11-2 and TRBJ2-7; 8 bases are a match to TRBD1. V lost 1 base and J lost 2; bases outside the gene matches: 4. Germline CDR1 and CDR2: SGHAT and FQNNGV. The CDR3 runs 15 residues. CDR3: CASSLGGQDPYEQYF. CDR3 bases: TGTGCCAGCAGCTTAGGGGGACAGGATCCCTACGAGCAGTACTTC.

This clonotype was seen repeatedly, ten times or more. The chain joins TRBV3-1 to TRBJ2-7, with 10 bases matching TRBD1. The V gene's germline CDR1 is LGHDT and CDR2 YNNKEL (reference sequence). This CDR3 has 15 residues. Trimming cost V 4 bases and J 4 bases; bases outside gene matches: 7. The CDR3, as DNA: TGTGCCAGCAGCCGCGCCGGGACAGGGGAATACGAGCAGTACTTC. Its translation is CASSRAGTGEYEQYF.

This clonotype showed up many times. This sequence joins TRBV7-2 and TRBJ1-1, with D unclear. Germline V gene sequence: CDR1 SGHTA, CDR2 FQGNSA. V was cut by 3 bases and J by 4 bases, with 9 bases left in between. There are 13 residues in the CDR3. As DNA, the CDR3 is TGTGCCAGCAGCTTTTCGGAATTCACTGAAGCTTTCTTT. This gives the protein CASSFSEFTEAFF.

V gene TRBV20-1 combines with J gene TRBJ2-4; D unresolved. Trimming stripped 5 bases from V and 4 bases from J, with 15 bases between. This CDR3 has 14 amino acids. CDR1 is DFQATT, CDR2 SNEGSKA, per germline (reference sequence). CDR3 sequence: CSASSPTRKNIQYF. Here the CDR3 DNA reads TGCAGTGCTTCAAGCCCGACACGGAAAAACATTCAGTACTTC.

Ten or more counts support this clonotype. The V and J genes are TRBV20-1 and TRBJ1-5; D is unclear. Germline lookup yields CDR1 DFQATT and CDR2 SNEGSKA (reference sequence). There are 13 residues in the CDR3. V was cut by 6 bases and J by 3 bases, with 12 bases left in between. CDR3 in amino acids: CSASLGFNQPQHF. The DNA for the CDR3 is TGCAGTGCAAGTTTGGGTTTCAATCAGCCCCAGCATTTT.

This clonotype was seen many times. The chain links TRBV7-2 to TRBJ2-1; 8 nucleotides agree with TRBD2. The CDR3 contains 17 residues. Germline assignment: CDR1 SGHTA and CDR2 FQGNSA. V gave up 3 bases and J gave up 6 bases; unmatched junction bases: 13. The chain's CDR3 is CASSFNVAGRSGNEQFF. The CDR3 nucleotides read TGTGCCAGCAGCTTCAACGTAGCGGGGAGATCAGGCAATGAGCAGTTCTTC. The full variable domain, with the rest looked up from reference TRBV7-2 and TRBJ2-1, is GAGVSQSPSNKVTEKGKDVELRCDPISGHTALYWYRQSLGQGLEFLIYFQGNSAPDKSGLPSDRFSAERTGGSVSTLTIQRTQQEDSAVYLCASSFNVAGRSGNEQFFGPGTRLTVL.

This clonotype was seen at least ten times. Here the CDR3 DNA reads TGTGCCAGCAGTCAAACCGTAGGTGGGGCCAACGTCCTGACTTTC. This translates into CASSQTVGGANVLTF. The rearrangement uses TRBV6-1 and TRBJ2-6, with D unresolved. Trimming removed 5 bases from V and 3 bases from J, with 11 bases in between. Per the germline V gene, CDR1 is MNHNS and CDR2 is SASEGT. The CDR3 is 15 amino acids.

This clonotype was found a few times. CDR3 DNA: TGTGCCAGCAGCTACGGACAGGCTAGCAATCAGCCCCAGCATTTT. Its translation: CASSYGQASNQPQHF. The J gene is TRBJ1-5, the V gene TRBV5-8; 7 bases align to TRBD1. The CDR3 has 15 amino acids. The J segment lost 0 bases and the V segment lost 3 bases, leaving 3 bases of the junction unmatched. The germline CDR1 and CDR2 sequences are SGHTS and YDEGEE.

About this clonotype itself: A much larger clone differs by one base, so this may be a read error. The rearrangement uses TRBV20-1 and TRBJ2-7; tentatively, D is TRBD1 (6 bases). CDR3 length: 15 amino acids. From germline, CDR1 is DFQATT and CDR2 SNEGSKA (reference sequence). CDR3 protein: CCARVPQGSSYEQYF. Written as DNA, the CDR3 is TGCTGTGCTAGAGTCCCCCAGGGGAGCTCCTACGAGCAGTACTTC.

The rearrangement joins TRBV5-1 to TRBJ1-3, with D perhaps matching TRBD1 (5 bases). The CDR3 extends over 19 amino acids. V lost 4 bases, J lost 0 bases, and 23 bases lay in between. Germline assignment: CDR1 SGHRS and CDR2 YFSETQ. CDR3 protein: CASSERPSGPGSSGNTIYF. CDR3 sequence (DNA): TGCGCCAGCAGCGAACGTCCGTCGGGACCGGGGAGCTCTGGAAACACCATATATTTT.